The sequence of this T cell receptor beta chain was determined in a study of cytomegalovirus exposure and HLA in healthy donors. V was pared by 5 bases and J by 3 bases, with 17 bases between. Looked up from germline, CDR1 is MNHEY and CDR2 is SVGAGI. The CDR3 sequence is 15 residues long. Using immunoSEQ multiplex PCR, the repertoire was profiled, and TCRdb retains in-frame clones only, with some absent. The repertoire holds about 280,000 clones, with 88% as singletons. The specimen sequenced was PBMCs. The receptor was derived from a woman aged 18 to 35 in good health and CMV-seronegative. The chain employs TRBV6-5 and TRBJ2-7, with TRBD2 as a possible D gene (6 bases). The CDR3 reads CASSPTSRMHYEQYF. DNA of the CDR3: TGTGCCAGCAGTCCGACTAGTCGGATGCACTACGAGCAGTACTTC.